The 2 T cell receptor beta chains listed next were all sequenced from one sample in a study of identical twins. Using its own MiXCR run on the 5' RACE reads, TCRdb lists one record per CDR3 protein. This table holds 500,000 to 650,000 distinct CDR3 sequences, 20% to 25% found once. These data also featured in a second study, about yellow fever vaccine responses in identical twins.

Specimen: CD4+ T cells sorted from blood. The receptor source for this set is a woman under 30 in good health.

V and J are TRBV7-2 and TRBJ2-5, with 7 bases lining up with TRBD1. The CDR3 is 15 residues long. Germline V lookup: CDR1 SGHTA, CDR2 FQGNSA. Losses at the gene ends were 4 bases for V and 4 bases for J; bases not matched to a gene: 9. The DNA for the CDR3 is TGTGCCAGCAGCTCACTTGGGACAGCAGGAGAGACCCAGTACTTC. This gives the protein CASSSLGTAGETQYF.

The chain employs TRBV20-1 and TRBJ1-6, with 8 bases lining up with TRBD1. The J segment lost 10 bases and the V segment lost 5 bases, leaving 13 bases of the junction unmatched. Germline V gene sequence: CDR1 DFQATT, CDR2 SNEGSKA (reference sequence). The CDR3 is made up of 15 amino acids. DNA for the CDR3: TGCAGTGCTTTAATAATGGACAGGGACTCGTCACCCCTCCACTTT. Protein sequence: CSALIMDRDSSPLHF.